The 5 T cell receptor beta chains listed next were all sequenced from one sample in a study of cytomegalovirus exposure and HLA in healthy donors. Clones were read by immunoSEQ multiplex PCR, and TCRdb kept only the in-frame ones, dropping some. The table shows 150,000 to 200,000 clones, with approximately 87% occurring only once. The sample comprised PBMCs. These receptors were taken from a woman aged 30 to 39 in good health and CMV-seronegative.

Regarding this clone: A read error may produce the germline difference seen at one junction end. The V call is TRBV7-7, the J call TRBJ2-1; D is undetermined. Germline V CDR1 and CDR2: SSHAT, FNYEAQ (reference sequence). The CDR3 extends over 14 amino acids. CDR3 sequence: CASSLAGRVNEQFF. CDR3 DNA: TGTGCTAGCAGCTTGGCAGGCCGGGTGAATGAGCAGTTCTTC.

The CDR3 nucleotides read TGTGCCAGCCAGCAGGGGGCTAGCACAGATACGCAGTATTTT. Translation: CASQQGASTDTQYF. The chain couples TRBV11-1 to TRBJ2-3, with 8 nucleotides matching TRBD1. The CDR3 is 14 residues long. In germline, CDR1 is SGHAT, CDR2 FQDESV (reference sequence). Losses at the gene ends were 8 bases for V and 0 bases for J; bases not matched to a gene: 4.

This chain joins TRBV5-5 and TRBJ1-2; D may be TRBD1 (5 bases). Per the germline V gene, CDR1 is SGHKS and CDR2 is YYEKEE (reference sequence). V was trimmed by 3 bases and J by 5 bases, leaving 11 bases between them. The CDR3 length is 13 residues. For the CDR3, the DNA is TGTGCCAGCAGCTCCGAGGGGTATTATGGCTACACCTTC. It is translated as CASSSEGYYGYTF.

The rearrangement uses TRBV9 and TRBJ2-1, with TRBD2 as a possible D gene (6 bases). This CDR3 has 16 amino acids. The V gene's germline CDR1 is SGDLS and CDR2 YYNGEE. Trimming took 5 bases from V and 0 from J, leaving 15 bases between them. The DNA of the CDR3 is TGTGCCAGCAGACCCGGGTCGACTAGCTCCTACAATGAGCAGTTCTTC. Protein product: CASRPGSTSSYNEQFF.

This clone was recorded a few times. J is TRBJ2-5 and V is TRBV5-1; D ambiguous. Germline CDR1 SGHRS, CDR2 YFSETQ. The CDR3 loop spans 15 amino acids. Trimming shortened V by 7 bases and J by 2 bases, and 18 bases separated the two germline ends. The CDR3 sequence: CASRPRGSLQETQYF. CDR3 DNA sequence: TGCGCCAGCCGGCCCCGCGGTAGTCTACAAGAGACCCAGTACTTC.